This TCR beta chain was captured in a study of a mutant IDH1 vaccine in newly diagnosed glioma. At the level of the study: Vaccination followed radiotherapy alone by 4-6 weeks, or accompanied temozolomide cycles. Notes on the study in general: The occurrence of vaccine-induced immune responses was seen in 93.3% of patients.

This table comes from immunoSEQ multiplex PCR, and its TCRdb copy is limited to in-frame clones, with some not included. Of tens of thousands of clones listed, 80% to 95% are singletons. Worth noting for this clone: Its antigen remains unknown.

The time point here: week 35, safety follow-up. The investigators gave 300 ug of mutant IDH1 20-mer peptide in each vaccine dose, together with topical imiquimod. The clonotype comes from a man in his fifties or sixties with glioma. Sample: PBMCs, taken from a glioma patient whose treatment included an IDH1 peptide vaccine.

The CDR3 DNA sequence: TGTGCCCTAGAGGCGGCTAGCGGGAGGGCAGATACGCAGTATTTT. It translates to CALEAASGRADTQYF. V gene TRBV7-9 combines with J gene TRBJ2-3; 12 nucleotides match TRBD2. V was clipped by 11 bases and J by 4 bases; unmatched bases: 10. The CDR3 spans 15 residues. Germline-derived CDR1 and CDR2 are SEHNR and FQNEAQ (reference sequence). The complete variable domain, with remaining parts taken from reference TRBV7-9 and TRBJ2-3, reads DTGVSQNPRHKITKRGQNVTFRCDPISEHNRLYWYRQTLGQGPEFLTYFQNEAQLEKSRLLSDRFSAERPKGSFSTLEIQRTEQGDSAMYLCALEAASGRADTQYFGPGTRLTVL.